This entry features one T cell receptor beta chain sequence. Germline V lookup: CDR1 SGHNT, CDR2 YYREEE (reference sequence). The CDR3 covers 13 residues. Trimming cost V 0 bases and J 5 bases, with 9 bases left between them. How the authors handled the data: Counts of nucleated cells, estimated from reference gene primer amplification, were obtained. Only in-frame clones appear in the TCRdb table, and some are missing; sequencing was by immunoSEQ multiplex PCR. V and J calls plus clone size are reproduced from that table; the DNA served to infer D and trimming. In the table there are roughly 250,000 clones, 87% of which are singletons. These data are taken from a study of blood T cell repertoires in COVID-19.

Sequenced sample: peripheral blood. The gene calls are TRBV5-4 and TRBJ2-7; weak D call: TRBD1 (6 bases). This TCR was recovered from a man aged 55 to 69 who had recovered from COVID-19. The CDR3 bases are TGTGCCAGCAGCTTGGACCCAGGGGACGAGCAGTACTTC. Translation: CASSLDPGDEQYF. Using reference TRBV5-4 and TRBJ2-7 for the parts outside the CDR3, the full variable domain is ETGVTQSPTHLIKTRGQQVTLRCSSQSGHNTVSWYQQALGQGPQFIFQYYREEENGRGNFPPRFSGLQFPNYSSELNVNALELDDSALYLCASSLDPGDEQYFGPGTRLTVT.